Listed here are 25 T cell receptor beta chains from one sample, sequenced in a study of beta chain features in type 1 diabetes. The whole isolated RNA underwent reverse transcription, so sequencing captured expressed TCRB transcripts. Repertoires were generated with immunoSEQ multiplex PCR, while TCRdb's copy carries only in-frame clones and drops some. The sample carries under 900,000 clones, 17% recorded once. Sequencing was done on a sample of naive CD4+ T cells from blood. The receptor set was obtained from a young woman in good health.

The chain is built from TRBV28 and TRBJ1-4, with D unclear. Germline lookup yields CDR1 MDHEN and CDR2 SYDVKM. The CDR3 is made up of 15 amino acids. The V and J ends lost 9 bases and 0 bases respectively, with 14 bases between them. The CDR3 reads CASSGEPSTNEKLFF. CDR3 nucleotide sequence: TGTGCCAGTTCAGGAGAACCCTCAACTAATGAAAAACTGTTTTTT. Looking up the rest from reference TRBV28 and TRBJ1-4 gives the full variable domain: DVKVTQSSRYLVKRTGEKVFLECVQDMDHENMFWYRQDPGLGLRLIYFSYDVKMKEKGDIPEGYSVSREKKERFSLILESASTNQTSMYLCASSGEPSTNEKLFFGSGTQLSVL.

The CDR3 DNA reads as TGCGCCAGCAGCCCAGGGGGGAATCAGCCCCAGCATTTT. Its protein is CASSPGGNQPQHF. The rearrangement joins TRBV4-3 to TRBJ1-5; the match to TRBD1 covers 7 bases. The trim removed 4 bases at V and 4 bases at J, leaving 1 base unmatched. Germline values: CDR1 LGHNA, CDR2 YSLEER. The CDR3 loop spans 13 amino acids.

This chain uses TRBV11-2 with TRBJ2-5; the match to TRBD1 covers 7 bases. The junction had 10 bases not matched to a gene; V was cut back by 5 bases and J by 1 base. CDR3 length equals 16 residues. CDR1 is SGHAT and CDR2 is FQNNGV in the germline V gene. CDR3 protein: CASSAYRGQTQETQYF. The CDR3 nucleotides read TGTGCCAGCAGCGCCTACAGGGGACAAACCCAAGAGACCCAGTACTTC.

This clone was seen more than once but under ten times. The rearrangement joins TRBV5-6 to TRBJ2-4; D unclear. CDR1 is SGHDT, CDR2 YYEEEE, per germline. The CDR3 length is 16 residues. V was pared by 2 bases and J by 0 bases, with 12 bases between. CDR3 loop: CASSFWRTLAKNIQYF. The DNA of the CDR3 is TGTGCCAGCAGCTTTTGGCGGACCCTAGCCAAAAACATTCAGTACTTC.

The V call is TRBV28, the J call TRBJ1-2; D not certain. CDR1 and CDR2 (germline): MDHEN, SYDVKM. The CDR3 totals 11 residues. V was shortened by 7 bases and J by 1 base, with 4 bases between the two germline ends. CDR3 nucleotides: TGTGCCAGCACCAGTAACTATGGCTACACCTTC. Amino acid sequence: CASTSNYGYTF.

This clone was counted a few times. The chain employs TRBV18 and TRBJ2-3; D possibly corresponds to TRBD1 (6 bases). Trimming stripped 2 bases from V and 7 bases from J, with 10 bases between. The length of the CDR3 is 13 residues. Germline assignment: CDR1 KGHSH and CDR2 LQKENI. For the CDR3, the DNA is TGTGCCAGCTCACCAAGGCAGGGGCATACGCAGTATTTT. Protein: CASSPRQGHTQYF.

This clone was counted a few times. This chain joins TRBV29-1 and TRBJ1-1; 7 nucleotides match TRBD1. Trimming took 6 bases from V and 8 from J; bases not matched to a gene: 9. CDR3 length: 12 residues. Germline CDR1 and CDR2: SQVTM and ANQGSEA. The CDR3 DNA follows: TGCAGCGTGGGATACAGGGGATCCGAAGCTTTCTTT. It specifies CSVGYRGSEAFF.

The chain is built from TRBV18 and TRBJ1-5, with 8 bases matching TRBD1. The CDR3 totals 15 residues. With 4 bases clipped from V and 5 bases from J, the junction kept 7 bases outside the gene matches. CDR1 and CDR2 (germline): KGHSH, LQKENI. The CDR3 DNA is TGTGCCAGCTCACGTGGACAGGGAATAGATCAGCCCCAGCATTTT. It yields the protein CASSRGQGIDQPQHF.

This clone came up a few times. V gene TRBV28 combines with J gene TRBJ1-5, with a possible D match to TRBD1 (6 bases). The CDR3 sequence is 13 residues long. The V gene lost 5 bases and the J gene lost 9 bases, with 14 bases spanning the gap. Germline-derived CDR1 and CDR2 are MDHEN and SYDVKM. DNA for the CDR3: TGTGCCAGCAGTAGACAGGAAGGTAGGCCCCAGCATTTT. Residues: CASSRQEGRPQHF.

This clone showed up just a few times. The chain recombines TRBV19 with TRBJ1-5; D unresolved. Trimming took off 3 bases at V and 0 bases at J, with 9 bases between the two ends. CDR3 length: 15 residues. Germline V CDR1 and CDR2: LNHDA, SQIVND (reference sequence). The CDR3 coding sequence is TGTGCCAGTAGTATTAGGAGTTATAGCAATCAGCCCCAGCATTTT. It translates to CASSIRSYSNQPQHF.

The chain is built from TRBV6-5 and TRBJ2-4; tentative D call: TRBD2 (5 bases). CDR1 MNHEY and CDR2 SVGAGI come from the germline V gene. Trimming cost V 7 bases and J 3 bases, with 16 bases left between them. The CDR3 spans 15 residues. The CDR3 DNA reads TGTGCCAGCACCCCGCACGGGGAGAACAAAAACATTCAGTACTTC. It specifies CASTPHGENKNIQYF.

The CDR3 here is CASSQDRGLVNTEAFF. CDR3 bases: TGCGCCAGCAGCCAAGACCGCGGCCTAGTGAACACTGAAGCTTTCTTT. The V gene is TRBV4-3, the J gene TRBJ1-1; the D is unclear. The V and J ends lost 0 bases and 0 bases respectively, with 11 bases between them. The CDR3 has 16 amino acids. Per the germline V gene, CDR1 is LGHNA and CDR2 is YSLEER.

This clone was observed a handful of times. V is TRBV5-4 and J is TRBJ2-3, with D tentatively TRBD1 or TRBD2 (5 bases each). V dropped 2 bases and J dropped 2 bases, with 9 bases sitting between them. CDR1 and CDR2 from the germline V gene are SGHNT and YYREEE (reference sequence). This CDR3 has 14 residues. In nucleotides, the CDR3 is TGTGCCAGCAGCTTTGGGGGTGACACAGATACGCAGTATTTT. Translating gives CASSFGGDTDTQYF.

This chain uses TRBV7-2 with TRBJ2-7; D might be TRBD2 (6 bases). Trimming took 3 bases from V and 5 from J, leaving 11 bases between them. Germline lookup yields CDR1 SGHTA and CDR2 FQGNSA. This CDR3 comprises 13 residues. This CDR3 is CASSFGTYNEQYF. The DNA for the CDR3 is TGTGCCAGCAGCTTCGGGACTTATAACGAGCAGTACTTC.

The table lists this clone with a few counts. The chain couples TRBV4-3 to TRBJ2-1; 10 bases are a match to TRBD2. Germline assignment: CDR1 LGHNA and CDR2 YSLEER. Trimming cost V 1 base and J 9 bases; bases outside gene matches: 12. The CDR3 has 17 residues. CDR3 sequence: CASSQAPPSGSSSEQFF. The CDR3 nucleotides are TGCGCCAGCAGCCAAGCCCCACCTAGCGGGAGTAGTTCTGAGCAGTTCTTC.

This chain links TRBV9 with TRBJ2-5, with 10 bases identical to TRBD2. V lost 4 bases to trimming and J lost 2 bases; unmatched junction nucleotides: 11. The CDR3 loop spans 17 amino acids. Germline V gene lookup returns CDR1 SGDLS and CDR2 YYNGEE. The CDR3 bases are TGTGCCAGCAGCCCCTCGACTAGCGGGTGGGGTCAAGAGACCCAGTACTTC. Protein product: CASSPSTSGWGQETQYF.

The CDR3, as DNA: TGTGCCAGCCGCCAAGGACTAAACAATGAGCAGTTCTTC. Translated: CASRQGLNNEQFF. The V gene is TRBV11-2, the J gene TRBJ2-1; TRBD2 might be the D (6 bases). Germline V gene data show CDR1 as SGHAT and CDR2 as FQNNGV. This CDR3 spans 13 amino acids. Trimming stripped 8 bases from V and 5 bases from J, with 13 bases between.

This clone occurred a few times. This rearrangement joins TRBV5-4 to TRBJ2-1, with D possibly being TRBD1 (6 bases). In germline, CDR1 is SGHNT, CDR2 YYREEE (reference sequence). Trimming stripped 3 bases from V and 11 bases from J, with 21 bases between. This CDR3 has 15 residues. CDR3 nucleotides: TGTGCCAGCAGCTCAAAAGGGACAAGGGTCCTGAAGCAGTTCTTC. Translated, it gives CASSSKGTRVLKQFF.

This clone was detected only a few times. The chain links TRBV4-3 to TRBJ2-3; no clear D gene. Germline V gives CDR1 LGHNA, CDR2 YSLEER. This CDR3 region has 17 residues. V gave up 0 bases and J gave up 2 bases, with 15 bases separating them. Here the CDR3 DNA reads TGCGCCAGCAGCCAAGATATAAGGCCACCTTCCACAGATACGCAGTATTTT. Translation gives CASSQDIRPPSTDTQYF.

This clone was seen a handful of times. The J gene is TRBJ2-5, the V gene TRBV5-1, with D possibly being TRBD2 (6 bases). The CDR3 covers 16 residues. The germline gives CDR1 SGHRS, CDR2 YFSETQ. V was cut by 3 bases and J by 4 bases, with 19 bases left in between. The CDR3 loop reads CASSSGDFSQGETQYF. The CDR3, as DNA: TGCGCCAGCAGCTCGGGGGACTTCTCCCAGGGAGAGACCCAGTACTTC.

This clone was counted between two and nine times. V gene TRBV9 combines with J gene TRBJ2-3; TRBD2 agrees at 8 bases. Trimming cost V 0 bases and J 6 bases; bases outside gene matches: 9. This CDR3 contains 16 residues. Germline V gives CDR1 SGDLS, CDR2 YYNGEE. Here the CDR3 DNA reads TGTGCCAGCAGCGTAGAGGCGGGAGGACCCCCGGATACGCAGTATTTT. It translates to CASSVEAGGPPDTQYF.

This clone was observed a handful of times. CDR3 residues: CASSPARQDGYTF. Written as DNA, the CDR3 is TGTGCCAGCAGCCCTGCCCGACAGGATGGCTACACCTTC. V is TRBV7-8 and J is TRBJ1-2; D perhaps matches TRBD1 (6 bases). The V gene's germline CDR1 is SGHVS and CDR2 FQNEAQ. The length of the CDR3 is 13 residues. The V end lost 5 bases, the J end lost 6 bases, and 13 bases lay between the germline ends.

The CDR3 loop is CASSFYIGQGDNQPQHF. The CDR3 coding sequence is TGTGCCAGCAGCTTCTACATAGGGCAGGGCGACAATCAGCCCCAGCATTTT. The rearrangement uses TRBV7-9 and TRBJ1-5, with D maybe TRBD1 (5 bases). Trimming shortened V by 3 bases and J by 3 bases, and 18 bases separated the two germline ends. This CDR3 region has 17 residues. Germline assignment: CDR1 SEHNR and CDR2 FQNEAQ (reference sequence).

This clone came up a few times. The chain uses TRBV6-5 and TRBJ1-2; D is uncertain. This CDR3 spans 15 amino acids. The germline CDR1 and CDR2 sequences are MNHEY and SVGAGI. Trimming left V 6 bases short and J 6 bases short, with 20 bases between. The CDR3 region has the DNA TGTGCCAGCAGCCCGGACCGCGGAAATGAAAATGGCTACACCTTC. This encodes CASSPDRGNENGYTF.

The gene calls are TRBV7-9 and TRBJ1-2; D is unclear. Germline V gene lookup returns CDR1 SEHNR and CDR2 FQNEAQ (reference sequence). The CDR3 sequence is 14 residues long. Trimming removed 1 base from V and 8 bases from J, with 14 bases in between. The CDR3 nucleotides read TGTGCCAGCAGCTTAGAAGTCCCGGAGAGGGGCTACACCTTC. This gives the protein CASSLEVPERGYTF.